These 32 T cell receptor beta chains were sequenced from one sample in a study of T cells expressing NK-cell markers. TCRdb reprocessed the 5' RACE reads, keeping one entry per CDR3 protein, no DNA. This specimen shows fewer than 550,000 distinct CDR3 sequences; the ten leading clones hold almost 1.5%. The sample taken for sequencing was blood T cells: a sorted CD56 or NKG2C T cell subset, CD4+ or CD8+ T cells, or bulk PBMC T cells (not recorded which). The receptors were gathered from a woman aged 45-59 years in good health.

CDR3 protein: CAISEGDRERQPQHF. The V and J genes are TRBV10-3 and TRBJ1-5; TCRdb's assignment of TRBD1 cannot be checked, as there is no DNA. The germline CDR1 and CDR2 sequences are ENHRY and SYGVKD. The CDR3 spans 15 residues.

The CDR3 reads CASSFGTGNGYTF. V usage is TRBV5-1 and J usage is TRBJ1-2; TCRdb indicates TRBD1, and absent DNA this call remains unverified. The CDR3 covers 13 residues. The germline V gene encodes CDR1 SGHRS and CDR2 YFSETQ.

The chain is built from TRBV5-1 and TRBJ2-7; TCRdb gives TRBD1 as the D gene, but with no DNA this cannot be confirmed. Looked up from germline, CDR1 is SGHRS and CDR2 is YFSETQ. There are 16 residues in the CDR3. CDR3 in amino acids: CASSFELGQGAREQYF.

This chain connects TRBV10-3 to TRBJ1-2; without DNA, the TCRdb call of TRBD1 cannot be checked. This CDR3 is built from 13 residues. Germline CDR1 and CDR2: ENHRY and SYGVKD. CDR3 protein: CAISESNDRRYTF.

The rearrangement uses TRBV20-1 and TRBJ2-5; TCRdb returns TRBD2, unconfirmable since there is no DNA. This CDR3 is 15 amino acids long. In germline, CDR1 is DFQATT, CDR2 SNEGSKA (reference sequence). This CDR3 is CSADGLAGAEETQYF.

This sequence joins TRBV19 and TRBJ2-1; TCRdb calls TRBD2, which cannot be checked without DNA. Germline-derived CDR1 and CDR2 are LNHDA and SQIVND (reference sequence). The CDR3 covers 17 residues. The CDR3 spells CASSMGRGQRRHNEQFF.

The gene calls are TRBV12-3 or TRBV12-4 and TRBJ1-5; TCRdb picks TRBD1, but there is no DNA to check that call. This CDR3 region has 12 residues. The chain's CDR3 is CASSAPPQPQHF.

The rearrangement uses TRBV5-1 and TRBJ2-1; TCRdb indicates TRBD2, and absent DNA this call remains unverified. Germline CDR1 SGHRS, CDR2 YFSETQ. The CDR3 is 17 amino acids. This chain's CDR3 is CASSLPRGGMIYNEQFF.

The chain links TRBV4-1 to TRBJ2-1. The CDR3 is 16 amino acids. CDR1 is MGHRA and CDR2 is YSYEKL in the germline V gene. CDR3 amino acids: CASSQALAVGYNEQFF.

This chain connects TRBV5-5 to TRBJ2-7. This CDR3 comprises 14 residues. The germline gives CDR1 SGHKS, CDR2 YYEKEE (reference sequence). The CDR3: CASSLGWLLYEQYF.

The chain has TRBV24-1 and TRBJ1-5; the D call of TRBD1 rests on TCRdb alone, since no DNA is present to check it. CDR3 length equals 15 residues. The germline CDR1 and CDR2 sequences are KGHDR and SFDVKD. The CDR3 here is CATIDRAGSNQPQHF.

The chain is built from TRBV5-1 and TRBJ2-7. Germline values: CDR1 SGHRS, CDR2 YFSETQ. The CDR3 is 15 amino acids. Here the CDR3 reads CASSIQMGRSYEQYF.

The chain combines TRBV11-3 with TRBJ2-3. Germline lookup yields CDR1 SGHNT and CDR2 YENEEA. The CDR3 length is 13 residues. CDR3 amino acids: CASRSSTTDTQYF.

The CDR3 reads CASSLGPGGDTIYF. This chain joins TRBV5-6 and TRBJ1-3. The germline V gene encodes CDR1 SGHDT and CDR2 YYEEEE. This CDR3 comprises 14 residues.

V gene TRBV10-2 combines with J gene TRBJ2-2; the TCRdb call, TRBD2, lacks DNA for checking. The CDR3 sequence is 16 residues long. Germline CDR1 WSHSY, CDR2 SAAADI. CDR3 in amino acids: CASSAGSGRYAGELFF.

Here the CDR3 reads CASSLRASQPQHF. The chain recombines TRBV5-6 with TRBJ1-5. Germline loops: CDR1 SGHDT, CDR2 YYEEEE. The CDR3 contains 13 residues. The full variable domain, with the rest looked up from reference TRBV5-6 and TRBJ1-5, is DAGVTQSPTHLIKTRGQQVTLRCSPKSGHDTVSWYQQALGQGPQFIFQYYEEEERQRGNFPDRFSGHQFPNYSSELNVNALLLGDSALYLCASSLRASQPQHFGDGTRLSIL.

The chain links TRBV30 to TRBJ1-5. In germline, CDR1 is GTSNPN, CDR2 SVGIG (reference sequence). The CDR3 extends over 13 amino acids. The CDR3 spells CAWNLGYDQPQHF.

The rearrangement uses TRBV6-2 or TRBV6-3 and TRBJ2-1. Germline-derived CDR1 and CDR2 are MNHEY and SVGEGT. CDR3 length: 12 residues. The CDR3 loop reads CASRFGDAEQFF.

The CDR3 spells CATRTSGIPQDTQYF. The rearrangement joins TRBV12-3 or TRBV12-4 to TRBJ2-3; the TCRdb call, TRBD2, lacks DNA for checking. CDR3 size: 15 residues.

The V and J genes are TRBV6-1 and TRBJ2-5; no DNA is available, so the TRBD2 call from TCRdb remains unchecked. Germline assignment: CDR1 MNHNS and CDR2 SASEGT. There are 15 residues in the CDR3. CDR3 sequence: CASSEWQGGQETQYF.

V usage is TRBV20-1 and J usage is TRBJ1-1; TCRdb designates TRBD1, a call that cannot be tested without DNA. Per germline, CDR1 DFQATT and CDR2 SNEGSKA (reference sequence). This CDR3 is built from 15 residues. This CDR3 reads CSASSQGLKNTEAFF.

V usage is TRBV3-1 and J usage is TRBJ2-5; TCRdb reports TRBD1, a call that lacks DNA to check it against. The CDR3 consists of 15 residues. The V gene's germline CDR1 is LGHDT and CDR2 YNNKEL (reference sequence). This CDR3 reads CASSQAGRSQETQYF.

This chain links TRBV10-3 with TRBJ1-1; TCRdb picks TRBD1, but there is no DNA to check that call. The CDR3 consists of 15 residues. Germline lookup yields CDR1 ENHRY and CDR2 SYGVKD. CDR3 residues: CAISDARRADTEAFF.

This chain joins TRBV24-1 and TRBJ2-5; TCRdb's D call, TRBD2, is unchecked because there is no DNA. This CDR3 has 15 residues. The germline gives CDR1 KGHDR, CDR2 SFDVKD. The CDR3 here is CATSDTLLSGSAQYF.

CDR3 in amino acids: CASSLARPEESQYF. This chain uses TRBV7-9 with TRBJ2-5; the D call from TCRdb, TRBD1, cannot be confirmed without DNA. CDR1 and CDR2 from the germline V gene are SEHNR and FQNEAQ (reference sequence). The CDR3 loop spans 14 amino acids.

J is TRBJ2-1 and V is TRBV4-1; TCRdb outputs TRBD2, but without DNA this stays unchecked. The CDR3 runs to 15 residues. CDR1 and CDR2 from the germline V gene are MGHRA and YSYEKL. The CDR3: CASSQVGSGSLWQFF.

The V gene is TRBV29-1, the J gene TRBJ2-3. The CDR3 sequence is 13 residues long. Looked up from germline, CDR1 is SQVTM and CDR2 is ANQGSEA. CDR3 sequence: CSVRRTSSDTQYF.

This chain connects TRBV5-1 to TRBJ2-5; TCRdb lists TRBD2, though no DNA is available to test this call. Germline V gene lookup returns CDR1 SGHRS and CDR2 YFSETQ. The CDR3 runs to 16 residues. The CDR3 spells CASSQNRRSPQETQYF.

The chain employs TRBV6-1 and TRBJ2-5. The CDR3 consists of 14 residues. The V gene's germline CDR1 is MNHNS and CDR2 SASEGT. This CDR3 is CASSEAPRTGPQYF.

The chain couples TRBV5-1 to TRBJ1-1; TCRdb lists TRBD1, though no DNA is available to test this call. Looked up from germline, CDR1 is SGHRS and CDR2 is YFSETQ. This CDR3 is built from 15 residues. CDR3 region: CASSLDGRGLAEAFF.

The chain joins TRBV3-1 to TRBJ2-7. The germline CDR1 and CDR2 sequences are LGHDT and YNNKEL (reference sequence). The CDR3 is made up of 15 amino acids. The CDR3: CASSQDRVTSYEQYF.

V gene TRBV4-1 combines with J gene TRBJ1-2. The CDR3 is 14 amino acids. Germline CDR1 reads MGHRA; CDR2 reads YSYEKL. The CDR3 is CASSQVIDTYGYTF.